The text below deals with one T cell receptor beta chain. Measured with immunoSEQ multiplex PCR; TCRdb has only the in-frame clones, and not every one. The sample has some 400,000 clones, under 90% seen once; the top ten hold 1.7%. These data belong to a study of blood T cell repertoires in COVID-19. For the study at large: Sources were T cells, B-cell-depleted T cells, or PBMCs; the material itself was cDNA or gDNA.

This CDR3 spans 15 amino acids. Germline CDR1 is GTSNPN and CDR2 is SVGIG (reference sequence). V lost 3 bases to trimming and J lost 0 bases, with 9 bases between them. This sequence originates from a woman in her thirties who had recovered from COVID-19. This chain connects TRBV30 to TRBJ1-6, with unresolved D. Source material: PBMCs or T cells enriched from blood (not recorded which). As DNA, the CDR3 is TGTGCCTGGAGGTTGGGGAGCTCCTATAATTCACCCCTCCACTTT. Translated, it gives CAWRLGSSYNSPLHF.